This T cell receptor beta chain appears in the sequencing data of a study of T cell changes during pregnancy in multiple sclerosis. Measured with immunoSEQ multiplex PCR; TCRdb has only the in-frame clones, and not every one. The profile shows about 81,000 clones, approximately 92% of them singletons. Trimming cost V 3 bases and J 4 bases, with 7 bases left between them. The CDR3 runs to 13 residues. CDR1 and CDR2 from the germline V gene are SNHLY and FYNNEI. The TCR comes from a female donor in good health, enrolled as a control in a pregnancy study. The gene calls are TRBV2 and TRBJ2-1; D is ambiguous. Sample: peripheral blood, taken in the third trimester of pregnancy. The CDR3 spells CASSERPYNEQFF. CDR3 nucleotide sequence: TGTGCCAGCAGTGAGCGCCCGTACAATGAGCAGTTCTTC. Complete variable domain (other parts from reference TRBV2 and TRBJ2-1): EPEVTQTPSHQVTQMGQEVILRCVPISNHLYFYWYRQILGQKVEFLVSFYNNEISEKSEIFDDQFSVERPDGSNFTLKIRSTKLEDSAMYFCASSERPYNEQFFGPGTRLTVL.